These T cell receptor beta chains were read from a single sample in a study of blood T cell repertoires in COVID-19. Sequencing was performed with immunoSEQ multiplex PCR; in TCRdb, only in-frame clones are kept and a portion is missing. The sample carries about 270,000 clones, over 75% recorded once. The sequencing input was PBMCs or T cells enriched from blood (not recorded which). The receptor set was obtained from a woman in her late teens or twenties who had recovered from COVID-19. Each CDR3 is given with its conserved first and last residue. Each record gives: CDR3 protein, CDR3 DNA, clone size, V gene, D gene, J gene. A D gene is named only where the DNA matches it firmly. Not every row has a clone size; where given, it reads once, few, many or a size class.

CDR3aa: CASSQGGNYGYTF
CDR3nt: TGTGCCAGCAGTCAGGGAGGAAACTATGGCTACACCTTC
abundance: once
v_gene: TRBV6-4
d_gene: .
j_gene: TRBJ1-2

CDR3aa: CASSFGIRLAGRETQYF
CDR3nt: TGTGCCAGCAGCTTCGGAATTCGACTAGCGGGGCGGGAGACCCAGTACTTC
abundance: .
v_gene: TRBV7-8
d_gene: TRBD2
j_gene: TRBJ2-5

CDR3aa: CAISIGVDTGELFF
CDR3nt: TGTGCCATCAGTATAGGGGTCGACACCGGGGAGCTGTTTTTT
abundance: .
v_gene: TRBV10-3
d_gene: .
j_gene: TRBJ2-2

CDR3aa: CASSSQGRGAFF
CDR3nt: TGTGCCAGCAGTTCACAGGGGCGCGGGGCTTTCTTT
abundance: .
v_gene: TRBV12-3/TRBV12-4
d_gene: TRBD1
j_gene: TRBJ1-1

CDR3aa: CASSEEGGQGNSPLHF
CDR3nt: TGTGCCAGCAGTGAGGAGGGGGGACAGGGGAATTCACCCCTCCACTTT
abundance: .
v_gene: TRBV6-1
d_gene: TRBD1
j_gene: TRBJ1-6

CDR3aa: CASSLLRGESTDTQYF
CDR3nt: TGTGCCAGCAGCTTGCTCCGGGGAGAGAGCACAGATACGCAGTATTTT
abundance: .
v_gene: TRBV5-5
d_gene: .
j_gene: TRBJ2-3

CDR3aa: CASSYFGGNSPLHF
CDR3nt: TGTGCCAGTTCCTACTTCGGGGGGAATTCACCCCTCCACTTT
abundance: .
v_gene: TRBV14
d_gene: .
j_gene: TRBJ1-6

CDR3aa: CATLSRTVNTEAFF
CDR3nt: TGTGCCACCCTCAGTCGGACAGTGAACACTGAAGCTTTCTTT
abundance: .
v_gene: TRBV6-5
d_gene: .
j_gene: TRBJ1-1

CDR3aa: CASSLGTSGGYNEQFF
CDR3nt: TGCGCCAGCAGCTTGGGGACTAGCGGGGGCTACAATGAGCAGTTCTTC
abundance: few
v_gene: TRBV5-1
d_gene: TRBD2
j_gene: TRBJ2-1

CDR3aa: CASSFRQGTGNTIYF
CDR3nt: TGTGCCAGCAGCTTCAGACAGGGTACTGGAAACACCATATATTTT
abundance: .
v_gene: TRBV7-9
d_gene: TRBD1
j_gene: TRBJ1-3

CDR3aa: CASSQRGSTDTQYF
CDR3nt: TGTGCCAGCAGCCAAAGAGGGAGCACAGATACGCAGTATTTT
abundance: .
v_gene: TRBV3-1/TRBV3-2
d_gene: .
j_gene: TRBJ2-3

CDR3aa: CAISVLLDSPYGYTF
CDR3nt: TGTGCCATCAGTGTCCTACTCGACAGCCCTTATGGCTACACCTTC
abundance: .
v_gene: TRBV10-3
d_gene: .
j_gene: TRBJ1-2

CDR3aa: CASSEGQGPYEQYF
CDR3nt: TGCGCCAGCAGTGAAGGACAGGGACCCTACGAGCAGTACTTC
abundance: .
v_gene: TRBV10-1
d_gene: TRBD1
j_gene: TRBJ2-7

CDR3aa: CASSATSGGDYNEQFF
CDR3nt: TGTGCCAGCAGCGCAACTAGCGGGGGGGACTACAATGAGCAGTTCTTC
abundance: .
v_gene: TRBV9
d_gene: TRBD2
j_gene: TRBJ2-1

CDR3aa: CASSEGTGETDTQYF
CDR3nt: TGTGCCAGCAGTGAAGGGACAGGGGAAACAGATACGCAGTATTTT
abundance: .
v_gene: TRBV6-4
d_gene: TRBD1
j_gene: TRBJ2-3

CDR3aa: CASRDRQGDYGYTF
CDR3nt: TGTGCCAGCAGGGATCGACAGGGCGACTATGGCTACACCTTC
abundance: .
v_gene: TRBV7-2
d_gene: TRBD1
j_gene: TRBJ1-2

CDR3aa: CASSTSGATNEKLFF
CDR3nt: TGTGCCAGCAGCACGTCAGGGGCAACTAATGAAAAACTGTTTTTT
abundance: .
v_gene: TRBV9
d_gene: .
j_gene: TRBJ1-4

CDR3aa: CASSSRDRIYYGYTF
CDR3nt: TGTGCCAGCAGCTCCCGGGACAGAATATACTATGGCTACACCTTC
abundance: .
v_gene: TRBV7-9
d_gene: TRBD1
j_gene: TRBJ1-2

CDR3aa: CASRSGEANTEAFF
CDR3nt: TGTGCCAGCAGGTCGGGGGAGGCGAACACTGAAGCTTTCTTT
abundance: .
v_gene: TRBV9
d_gene: .
j_gene: TRBJ1-1

CDR3aa: CASSQGTVTNTGELFF
CDR3nt: TGTGCCAGCAGCCAAGGGACAGTAACAAACACCGGGGAGCTGTTTTTT
abundance: .
v_gene: TRBV3-1/TRBV3-2
d_gene: .
j_gene: TRBJ2-2

CDR3aa: CAWSGGGNTEAFF
CDR3nt: TGTGCCTGGAGCGGTGGCGGAAACACTGAAGCTTTCTTT
abundance: .
v_gene: TRBV30
d_gene: .
j_gene: TRBJ1-1

CDR3aa: CASSHGNRGNTEAFF
CDR3nt: TGTGCCAGCAGCCATGGGAACAGGGGTAACACTGAAGCTTTCTTT
abundance: .
v_gene: TRBV3-1/TRBV3-2
d_gene: TRBD1
j_gene: TRBJ1-1

CDR3aa: CASSQARTSGGHLGYEQFF
CDR3nt: TGCGCCAGCAGCCAAGCCCGGACTAGCGGGGGCCATTTGGGATATGAGCAGTTCTTC
abundance: .
v_gene: TRBV4-1
d_gene: TRBD2
j_gene: TRBJ2-1

CDR3aa: CASSLSLIQGWGYTF
CDR3nt: TGTGCCAGCAGTTTATCTCTAATACAGGGGTGGGGCTACACCTTC
abundance: .
v_gene: TRBV28
d_gene: TRBD1
j_gene: TRBJ1-2

CDR3aa: CASSPGAGQTNEKLFF
CDR3nt: TGTGCCAGCAGCCCCGGCGCGGGACAGACAAATGAAAAACTGTTTTTT
abundance: .
v_gene: TRBV5-6
d_gene: TRBD1
j_gene: TRBJ1-4

CDR3aa: CASRSILAPGYNEQFF
CDR3nt: TGTGCCAGCAGGAGCATACTAGCGCCTGGGTACAATGAGCAGTTCTTC
abundance: .
v_gene: TRBV7-9
d_gene: TRBD2
j_gene: TRBJ2-1

CDR3aa: CASSQNSGGLDEQFF
CDR3nt: TGTGCCAGCAGCCAGAATAGCGGGGGGCTGGATGAGCAGTTCTTC
abundance: .
v_gene: TRBV3-1/TRBV3-2
d_gene: TRBD2
j_gene: TRBJ2-1

CDR3aa: CASSQAGHKAGANYGYTF
CDR3nt: TGTGCCAGCAGCCAAGCGGGACACAAAGCAGGTGCTAACTATGGCTACACCTTC
abundance: .
v_gene: TRBV14
d_gene: .
j_gene: TRBJ1-2

CDR3aa: CASTGQSLAPRMNTEAFF
CDR3nt: TGTGCCAGTACCGGACAGAGCCTAGCCCCCAGGATGAACACTGAAGCTTTCTTT
abundance: few
v_gene: TRBV28
d_gene: .
j_gene: TRBJ1-1

CDR3aa: CASSPARSSYEQYF
CDR3nt: TGCGCCAGCAGTCCCGCTAGGTCTTCCTACGAGCAGTACTTC
abundance: .
v_gene: TRBV5-1
d_gene: .
j_gene: TRBJ2-7

CDR3aa: CASSLRGARYEQYF
CDR3nt: TGTGCCAGCAGTTTACGGGGGGCAAGGTACGAGCAGTACTTC
abundance: .
v_gene: TRBV27
d_gene: .
j_gene: TRBJ2-7

CDR3aa: CASSLQGLGSYEQYF
CDR3nt: TGTGCCAGCAGCTTACAGGGCCTTGGGTCCTACGAGCAGTACTTC
abundance: .
v_gene: TRBV14
d_gene: .
j_gene: TRBJ2-7

CDR3aa: CASRPGTGHQPQHF
CDR3nt: TGCGCCAGCCGACCTGGGACAGGGCATCAGCCCCAGCATTTT
abundance: .
v_gene: TRBV5-1
d_gene: TRBD1
j_gene: TRBJ1-5

CDR3aa: CASSSRIQGTLEYGYTF
CDR3nt: TGTGCCAGCAGTTCGCGGATACAGGGTACCCTAGAGTATGGCTACACCTTC
abundance: .
v_gene: TRBV27
d_gene: .
j_gene: TRBJ1-2

CDR3aa: CASSLKEQDRAGYTF
CDR3nt: TGCGCCAGCAGCCTTAAAGAGCAGGACAGGGCTGGCTACACCTTC
abundance: .
v_gene: TRBV4-1
d_gene: TRBD1
j_gene: TRBJ1-2

CDR3aa: CASSLNLADQETQYF
CDR3nt: TGCGCCAGCAGCTTGAATCTAGCGGACCAAGAGACCCAGTACTTC
abundance: once
v_gene: TRBV5-1
d_gene: TRBD2
j_gene: TRBJ2-5

CDR3aa: CASSFYSLGNTEAFF
CDR3nt: TGTGCCAGCAGCTTTTACTCCCTCGGGAACACTGAAGCTTTCTTT
abundance: once
v_gene: TRBV13
d_gene: .
j_gene: TRBJ1-1

CDR3aa: CASSLSGALAGNTIYF
CDR3nt: TGTGCCAGCAGTTTATCTGGGGCCTTAGCCGGAAACACCATATATTTT
abundance: once
v_gene: TRBV27
d_gene: .
j_gene: TRBJ1-3

CDR3aa: CASSYSTTGSSYEQYF
CDR3nt: TGTGCCAGCAGTTACTCCACAACAGGATCTTCCTACGAGCAGTACTTC
abundance: .
v_gene: TRBV6-5
d_gene: .
j_gene: TRBJ2-7

CDR3aa: CASSEYRGVSETQYF
CDR3nt: TGTGCCAGCAGTGAATACAGGGGTGTCTCGGAGACCCAGTACTTC
abundance: .
v_gene: TRBV2
d_gene: TRBD1
j_gene: TRBJ2-5

CDR3aa: CASSPGTVNTEAFF
CDR3nt: TGTGCCAGCAGTCCCGGGACAGTTAACACTGAAGCTTTCTTT
abundance: .
v_gene: TRBV28
d_gene: TRBD1
j_gene: TRBJ1-1

CDR3aa: CASSLGTGGRQPQHF
CDR3nt: TGTGCCAGCAGCCTCGGGACAGGGGGACGGCAGCCCCAGCATTTT
abundance: .
v_gene: TRBV11-2
d_gene: TRBD1
j_gene: TRBJ1-5

CDR3aa: CASQMNTEAFF
CDR3nt: TGTGCCAGCCAGATGAACACTGAAGCTTTCTTT
abundance: .
v_gene: TRBV4-2
d_gene: .
j_gene: TRBJ1-1

CDR3aa: CASSSPGQTYYGYTF
CDR3nt: TGTGCCAGCAGTTCTCCGGGACAGACTTATTATGGCTACACCTTC
abundance: .
v_gene: TRBV6-5
d_gene: TRBD1
j_gene: TRBJ1-2

CDR3aa: CASSADREGYEQYF
CDR3nt: TGTGCCAGCAGCGCGGACAGGGAAGGCTACGAGCAGTACTTC
abundance: .
v_gene: TRBV9
d_gene: TRBD1
j_gene: TRBJ2-7

CDR3aa: CASSYSGRAGNTIYF
CDR3nt: TGTGCCAGCAGTTACTCGGGCAGGGCTGGAAACACCATATATTTT
abundance: .
v_gene: TRBV6-5
d_gene: .
j_gene: TRBJ1-3

CDR3aa: CASSLSVTVSNQPQHF
CDR3nt: TGTGCCAGCTCACTGTCAGTGACAGTTAGCAATCAGCCCCAGCATTTT
abundance: .
v_gene: TRBV18
d_gene: .
j_gene: TRBJ1-5

CDR3aa: CASSPRPQTGGGLHNEQFF
CDR3nt: TGTGCCAGCAGCCCCCGCCCCCAAACTGGCGGGGGGTTACACAATGAGCAGTTCTTC
abundance: .
v_gene: TRBV7-9
d_gene: TRBD2
j_gene: TRBJ2-1

CDR3aa: CASSQDAGSYNEQFF
CDR3nt: TGTGCCAGCAGCCAAGATGCAGGATCCTACAATGAGCAGTTCTTC
abundance: .
v_gene: TRBV3-1/TRBV3-2
d_gene: .
j_gene: TRBJ2-1

CDR3aa: CASSRGQGLNYGYTF
CDR3nt: TGTGCCAGTAGTAGGGGACAGGGGCTTAACTATGGCTACACCTTC
abundance: .
v_gene: TRBV19
d_gene: TRBD1
j_gene: TRBJ1-2

CDR3aa: CASSRGYSGNTIYF
CDR3nt: TGTGCCAGCTCCCGGGGGTACTCTGGAAACACCATATATTTT
abundance: .
v_gene: TRBV3-1/TRBV3-2
d_gene: .
j_gene: TRBJ1-3

CDR3aa: CASSFAGSMNTEAFF
CDR3nt: TGCGCCAGCAGCTTCGCAGGTTCCATGAACACTGAAGCTTTCTTT
abundance: .
v_gene: TRBV5-1
d_gene: .
j_gene: TRBJ1-1

CDR3aa: CSVDGGPGNTIYF
CDR3nt: TGCAGCGTTGACGGGGGGCCTGGAAACACCATATATTTT
abundance: .
v_gene: TRBV29-1
d_gene: .
j_gene: TRBJ1-3

CDR3aa: CASSSRQQGGYTF
CDR3nt: TGTGCCAGCAGTTCCCGACAGCAGGGAGGCTACACCTTC
abundance: .
v_gene: TRBV12-3/TRBV12-4
d_gene: .
j_gene: TRBJ1-2

CDR3aa: CASREDRATLLLHF
CDR3nt: TGTGCCAGCAGGGAGGACAGGGCCACTTTATTGCTCCACTTT
abundance: .
v_gene: TRBV6-5
d_gene: TRBD1
j_gene: TRBJ1-6

CDR3aa: CASSHRTYQETQYF
CDR3nt: TGTGCCAGCAGCCACCGGACTTACCAAGAGACCCAGTACTTC
abundance: .
v_gene: TRBV3-1/TRBV3-2
d_gene: .
j_gene: TRBJ2-5

CDR3aa: CATSREWTEINQPQHF
CDR3nt: TGTGCCACCAGCAGGGAGTGGACAGAAATAAATCAGCCCCAGCATTTT
abundance: .
v_gene: TRBV15
d_gene: .
j_gene: TRBJ1-5

CDR3aa: CASSGENTGNTIYF
CDR3nt: TGTGCCAGCAGCGGAGAGAATACTGGAAACACCATATATTTT
abundance: .
v_gene: TRBV9
d_gene: .
j_gene: TRBJ1-3

CDR3aa: CASSDPRPGQGAFF
CDR3nt: TGTGCCAGCAGTGATCCCCGTCCGGGACAGGGAGCTTTCTTT
abundance: .
v_gene: TRBV6-1
d_gene: TRBD1
j_gene: TRBJ1-1

CDR3aa: CATSDGEPGGGYTF
CDR3nt: TGTGCCACCAGTGATGGGGAACCGGGCGGGGGCTACACCTTC
abundance: .
v_gene: TRBV24-1
d_gene: .
j_gene: TRBJ1-2